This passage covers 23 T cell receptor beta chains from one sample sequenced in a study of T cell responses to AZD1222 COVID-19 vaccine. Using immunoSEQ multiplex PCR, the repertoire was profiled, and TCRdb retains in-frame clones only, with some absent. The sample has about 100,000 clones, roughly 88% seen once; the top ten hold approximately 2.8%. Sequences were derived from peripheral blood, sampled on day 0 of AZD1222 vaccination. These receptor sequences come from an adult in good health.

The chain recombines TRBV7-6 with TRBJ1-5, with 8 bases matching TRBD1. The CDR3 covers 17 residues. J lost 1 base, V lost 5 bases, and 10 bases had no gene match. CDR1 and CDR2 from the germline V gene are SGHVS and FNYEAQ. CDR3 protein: CASSIGTGGRSNQPQHF. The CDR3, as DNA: TGTGCCAGCAGCATAGGAACAGGGGGTAGGAGCAATCAGCCCCAGCATTTT.

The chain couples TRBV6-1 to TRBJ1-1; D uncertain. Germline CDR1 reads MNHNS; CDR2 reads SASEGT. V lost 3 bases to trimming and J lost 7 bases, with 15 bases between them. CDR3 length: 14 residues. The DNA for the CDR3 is TGTGCCAGCAGTGATTTTAGGCAGAAGAATGAAGCTTTCTTT. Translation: CASSDFRQKNEAFF.

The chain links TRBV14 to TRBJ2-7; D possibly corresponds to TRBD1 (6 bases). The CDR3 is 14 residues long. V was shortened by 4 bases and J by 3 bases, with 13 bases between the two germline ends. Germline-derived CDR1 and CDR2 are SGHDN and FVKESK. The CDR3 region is CASSLKQGYYEQYF. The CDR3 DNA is TGTGCCAGCAGCCTGAAACAGGGATACTACGAGCAGTACTTC.

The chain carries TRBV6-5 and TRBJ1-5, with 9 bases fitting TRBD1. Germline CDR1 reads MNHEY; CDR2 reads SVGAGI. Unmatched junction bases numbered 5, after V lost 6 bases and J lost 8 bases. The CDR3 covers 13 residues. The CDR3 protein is CASRGQGLEPQHF. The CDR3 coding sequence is TGTGCCAGCAGGGGACAGGGTCTAGAGCCCCAGCATTTT.

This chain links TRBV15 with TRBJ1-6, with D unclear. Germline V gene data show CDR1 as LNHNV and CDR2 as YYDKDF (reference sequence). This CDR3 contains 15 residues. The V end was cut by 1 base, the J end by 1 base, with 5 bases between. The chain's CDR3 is CATSRVTSYNSPLHF. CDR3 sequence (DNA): TGTGCCACCAGCAGAGTAACGTCCTATAATTCACCCCTCCACTTT. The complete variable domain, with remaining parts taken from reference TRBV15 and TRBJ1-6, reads DAMVIQNPRYQVTQFGKPVTLSCSQTLNHNVMYWYQQKSSQAPKLLFHYYDKDFNNEADTPDNFQSRRPNTSFCFLDIRSPGLGDTAMYLCATSRVTSYNSPLHFGNGTRLTVT.

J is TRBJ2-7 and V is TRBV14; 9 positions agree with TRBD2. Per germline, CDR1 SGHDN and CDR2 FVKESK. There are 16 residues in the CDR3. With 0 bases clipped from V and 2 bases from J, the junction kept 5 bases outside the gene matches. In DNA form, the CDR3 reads TGTGCCAGCAGCCAAGATAACCTAGCGGGAACCTACGAGCAGTACTTC. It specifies CASSQDNLAGTYEQYF.

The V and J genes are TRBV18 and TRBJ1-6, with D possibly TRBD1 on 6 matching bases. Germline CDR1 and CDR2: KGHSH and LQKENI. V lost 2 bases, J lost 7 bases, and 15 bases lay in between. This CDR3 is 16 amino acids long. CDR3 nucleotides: TGTGCCAGCTCACCAGAGACCACAGGGATGAATTCACCCCTCCACTTT. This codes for CASSPETTGMNSPLHF.

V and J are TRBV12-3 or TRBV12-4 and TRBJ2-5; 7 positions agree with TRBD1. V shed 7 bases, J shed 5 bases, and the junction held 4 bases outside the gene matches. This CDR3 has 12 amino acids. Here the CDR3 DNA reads TGTGCCAGCAAGGGGGCTGGGGAGACCCAGTACTTC. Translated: CASKGAGETQYF.

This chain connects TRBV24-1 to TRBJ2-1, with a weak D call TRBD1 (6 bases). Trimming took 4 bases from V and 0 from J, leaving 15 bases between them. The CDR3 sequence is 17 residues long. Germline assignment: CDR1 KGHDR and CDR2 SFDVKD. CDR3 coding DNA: TGTGCCACCAGTGACCTCACAGGGCTCAGCTCCTACAATGAGCAGTTCTTC. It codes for CATSDLTGLSSYNEQFF.

The CDR3 sequence is CATSRGISGPQETQYF. For the CDR3, the DNA is TGTGCCACCAGCAGAGGCATTAGCGGGCCCCAAGAGACCCAGTACTTC. The chain has TRBV15 and TRBJ2-5, with 7 nucleotides matching TRBD2. The germline CDR1 and CDR2 sequences are LNHNV and YYDKDF (reference sequence). After removal of 1 base from V and 1 base from J, the junction contained 6 bases not matched to a gene. The CDR3 spans 16 residues.

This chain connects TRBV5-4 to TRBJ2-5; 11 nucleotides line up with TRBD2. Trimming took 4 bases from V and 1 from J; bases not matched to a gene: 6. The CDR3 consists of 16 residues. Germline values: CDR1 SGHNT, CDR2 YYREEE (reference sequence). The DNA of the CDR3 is TGTGCCAGCAGCAAGGGGACTAGCGGACCCCAAGAGACCCAGTACTTC. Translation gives CASSKGTSGPQETQYF.

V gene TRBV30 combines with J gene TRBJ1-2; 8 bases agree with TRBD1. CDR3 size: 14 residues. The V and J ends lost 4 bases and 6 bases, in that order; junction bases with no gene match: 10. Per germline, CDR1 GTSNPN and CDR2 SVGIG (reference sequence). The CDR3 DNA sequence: TGTGCCTGGACCGCTCGTAGGACAGGGAATGGCTACACCTTC. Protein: CAWTARRTGNGYTF.

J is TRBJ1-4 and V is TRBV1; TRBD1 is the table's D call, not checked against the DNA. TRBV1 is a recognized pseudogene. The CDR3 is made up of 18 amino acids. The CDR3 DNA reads TGCACCAGCAGCCAAAGGACAGCTCGCTTTTCTAATGATGAAAAACTGTTTTTT. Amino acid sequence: CTSSQRTARFSNDEKLFF.

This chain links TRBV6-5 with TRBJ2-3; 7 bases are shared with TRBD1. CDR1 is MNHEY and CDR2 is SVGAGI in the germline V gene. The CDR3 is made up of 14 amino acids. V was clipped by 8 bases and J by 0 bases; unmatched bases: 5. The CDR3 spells CASRDRASTDTQYF. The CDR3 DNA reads TGTGCCAGCCGAGACAGGGCGAGCACAGATACGCAGTATTTT.

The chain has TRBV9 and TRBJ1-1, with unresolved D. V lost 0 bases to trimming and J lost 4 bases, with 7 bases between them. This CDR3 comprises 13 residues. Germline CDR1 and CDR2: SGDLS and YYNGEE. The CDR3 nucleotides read TGTGCCAGCAGCGTAGGTACGAGCACTGAAGCTTTCTTT. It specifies CASSVGTSTEAFF.

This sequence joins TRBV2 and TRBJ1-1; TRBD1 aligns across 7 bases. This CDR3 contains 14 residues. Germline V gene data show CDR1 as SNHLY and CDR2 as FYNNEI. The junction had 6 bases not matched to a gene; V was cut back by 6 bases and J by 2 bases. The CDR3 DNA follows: TGTGCCAGCAGCGCACAGGGGAGAAACACTGAAGCTTTCTTT. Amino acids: CASSAQGRNTEAFF.

CDR3 loop: CASSRLAVTYEQYF. Written as DNA, the CDR3 is TGTGCCAGCAGTCGTCTAGCGGTAACCTACGAGCAGTACTTC. The rearrangement joins TRBV11-2 to TRBJ2-7; TRBD2 matches at 7 bases. Trimming cost V 6 bases and J 2 bases; bases outside gene matches: 7. Germline V CDR1 and CDR2: SGHAT, FQNNGV. The CDR3 has 14 amino acids.

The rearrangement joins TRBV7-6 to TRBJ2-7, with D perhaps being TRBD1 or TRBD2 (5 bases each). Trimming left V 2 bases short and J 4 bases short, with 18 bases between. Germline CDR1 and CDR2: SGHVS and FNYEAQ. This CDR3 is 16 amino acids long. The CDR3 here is CASSLNLRDGFYEQYF. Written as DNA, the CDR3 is TGTGCCAGCAGCTTAAATCTCCGGGACGGATTTTACGAGCAGTACTTC.

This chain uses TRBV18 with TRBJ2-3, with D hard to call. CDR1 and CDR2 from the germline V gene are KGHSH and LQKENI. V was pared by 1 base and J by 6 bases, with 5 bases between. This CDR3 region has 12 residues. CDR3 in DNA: TGTGCCAGCTCACCACTTTCGGATACGCAGTATTTT. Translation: CASSPLSDTQYF.

The CDR3 coding sequence is TGTGCCATCACTTCAAGGAACACCGGGGAGCTGTTTTTT. This sequence encodes CAITSRNTGELFF. V usage is TRBV10-3 and J usage is TRBJ2-2; unclear D gene. Trimming cost V 7 bases and J 1 base, with 7 bases left between them. Looked up from germline, CDR1 is ENHRY and CDR2 is SYGVKD. The CDR3 sequence is 13 residues long.

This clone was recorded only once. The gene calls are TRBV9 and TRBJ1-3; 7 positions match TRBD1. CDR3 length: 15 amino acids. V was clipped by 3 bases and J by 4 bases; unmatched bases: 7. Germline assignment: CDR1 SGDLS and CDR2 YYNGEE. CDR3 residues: CASSDSGTEGNTIYF. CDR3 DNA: TGTGCCAGCAGCGACTCCGGGACAGAGGGAAACACCATATATTTT.

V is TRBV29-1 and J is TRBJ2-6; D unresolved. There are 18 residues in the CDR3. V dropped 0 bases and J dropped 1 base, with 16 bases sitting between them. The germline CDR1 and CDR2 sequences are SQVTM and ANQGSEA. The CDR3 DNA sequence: TGCAGCGTTGAAGACTGGGTTTATAAGGGTTCTGGGGCCAACGTCCTGACTTTC. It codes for CSVEDWVYKGSGANVLTF.

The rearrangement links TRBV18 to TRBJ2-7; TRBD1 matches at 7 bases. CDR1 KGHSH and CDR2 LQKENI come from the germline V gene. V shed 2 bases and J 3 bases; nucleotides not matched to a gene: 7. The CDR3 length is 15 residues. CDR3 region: CASSPTGQMSYEQYF. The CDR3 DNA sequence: TGTGCCAGCTCACCAACGGGACAGATGAGCTACGAGCAGTACTTC.